This T cell receptor beta chain was recorded in a study of blood T cell repertoires in COVID-19. Study-level background: Samples of COVID-19 (acute and convalescent) were obtained from the United States, Italy and Spain. Sources were T cells, B-cell-depleted T cells, or PBMCs; the material itself was cDNA or gDNA.

Germline V lookup: CDR1 MNHEY, CDR2 SVGAGI. V was pared by 6 bases and J by 11 bases, with 12 bases of the junction left unmatched. The CDR3 has 14 amino acids. Per the original methods: Estimation of nucleated cell counts was performed using reference gene primer amplification. Profiling relied on immunoSEQ multiplex PCR, and the TCRdb table lists in-frame clones only, not all of them. Clone size and the V and J calls come from that table; the DNA yielded D and trimming. The sample lists around 99,000 clones, over 60% occurring once. This clone has a count of ten or more. Sequenced sample: peripheral blood. The genes are TRBV6-5 and TRBJ1-1; 10 nucleotides agree with TRBD1. This sequence was found in a man aged 45-65 years who had recovered from COVID-19. Written as DNA, the CDR3 is TGTGCCAGCAGGGATCCGGGACAGGGGCGCTTGGCTTTCTTT. Translation: CASRDPGQGRLAFF.